Each of the 25 T cell receptor beta chains below was sequenced from the same sample in a study of CD8+CD57+ T cells in acquired aplastic anemia listed by TCRdb under 2018. Sequencing used an Illumina HiSeq 2000. Genomic DNA served as template for TCR beta VDJ combination and CDR3 sequence profiling. The public reads were quality trimmed at Q25 with fastp and then assembled into clones with MiXCR by TCRdb, keeping productive beta chains. Every distinct CDR3 protein forms one entry, paired with its most common genes and DNA. The sample table shows some 290,000 distinct CDR3 sequences, and 45% to 70% are seen once. Roughly 8% of the sample is in the top ten clones. Sequenced sample: sorted CD4+, CD8+, or CD8+CD57+ T cells (not recorded which) from PBMCs. The source is a human donor with severe aplastic anemia or a healthy control (not recorded which).

V is TRBV2 and J is TRBJ2-7; either TRBD1 or TRBD2 may fit D (5 bases each). This CDR3 contains 13 residues. Germline loops: CDR1 SNHLY, CDR2 FYNNEI. The ends were cut back, 6 bases at V and 9 bases at J, with 18 bases in the middle. CDR3 DNA sequence: TGTGCCAGCAGGGGGGACGGGACGGGCGGGCAGTACTTC. Translated, it gives CASRGDGTGGQYF.

The CDR3 loop is CASSWEVPDTQYF. CDR3 sequence (DNA): TGTGCCAGCAGTTGGGAGGTTCCAGATACGCAGTATTTT. The V gene is TRBV6-6, the J gene TRBJ2-3, with a weak D call TRBD2 (6 bases). Germline loops: CDR1 MNHNY, CDR2 SVGAGI (reference sequence). The germline V and J ends were trimmed by 4 bases and 4 bases, with 9 bases remaining between them. The CDR3 sequence is 13 residues long.

This clonotype was detected only a few times. The rearrangement uses TRBV27 and TRBJ1-4; possibly TRBD1 for D (5 bases). Trimming stripped 5 bases from V and 11 bases from J, with 15 bases between. The CDR3 length is 13 residues. From germline, CDR1 is MNHEY and CDR2 SMNVEV (reference sequence). The CDR3 DNA follows: TGTGCCAGCAGTCCGTTACGCGGGGGGAAACTGTTTTTT. Protein product: CASSPLRGGKLFF.

This clonotype is a singleton in its sample. The chain couples TRBV25-1 to TRBJ2-7; the D gene is possibly TRBD1 (5 bases). Trimming removed 4 bases at V and 1 base at J, with 23 bases between. CDR1 and CDR2 (germline): MGHDK, SYGVNS. This CDR3 has 18 amino acids. The CDR3 nucleotides are TGTGCCAGCAGTGGCAAAAGAGAAAGGGGCCCCGGGTCCTACGAGCAGTACTTC. Translation gives CASSGKRERGPGSYEQYF.

The rearrangement links TRBV24-1 to TRBJ1-2; maybe TRBD1 (6 bases). The CDR3 covers 14 residues. CDR1 KGHDR and CDR2 SFDVKD come from the germline V gene. The V end lost 4 bases, the J end lost 4 bases, and 12 bases lay between the germline ends. In DNA form, the CDR3 reads TGTGCCACCAGTGAAGCAGGGGACGGCTATGGCTACACCTTC. It yields the protein CATSEAGDGYGYTF.

This clonotype was detected once. The gene calls are TRBV7-3 and TRBJ2-1, with no clear D. V was trimmed by 5 bases and J by 8 bases, leaving 13 bases between them. This CDR3 contains 13 residues. Germline-derived CDR1 and CDR2 are SGHTA and FQGTGA. The CDR3 is CASSRSRGDEQFF. The CDR3, as DNA: TGTGCCAGCAGCCGCAGCCGAGGCGATGAGCAGTTCTTC.

The chain recombines TRBV2 with TRBJ2-5; D assignment may be TRBD1 or TRBD2 (5 bases each). With 7 bases removed from V and 5 bases from J, the gap between germline ends came to 23 bases. CDR1 is SNHLY and CDR2 is FYNNEI in the germline V gene. CDR3 length: 16 amino acids. CDR3 nucleotide sequence: TGTGCCAGCATCCCCATTACGGGACCACCCAGGGAGACCCAGTACTTC. Translation gives CASIPITGPPRETQYF. Full variable domain (missing parts from reference TRBV2 and TRBJ2-5): EPEVTQTPSHQVTQMGQEVILRCVPISNHLYFYWYRQILGQKVEFLVSFYNNEISEKSEIFDDQFSVERPDGSNFTLKIRSTKLEDSAMYFCASIPITGPPRETQYFGPGTRLLVL.

V and J are TRBV7-2 and TRBJ2-5; unclear D gene. Germline V CDR1 and CDR2: SGHTA, FQGNSA. The length of the CDR3 is 15 residues. Trimming pared 1 base from V and 0 bases from J, leaving 9 bases between. The CDR3, as DNA: TGTGCCAGCAGCTTAGACAGAGAGTACCAAGAGACCCAGTACTTC. It is translated as CASSLDREYQETQYF.

This clonotype showed up many times. The V and J genes are TRBV6-1 and TRBJ1-5; 10 bases match TRBD1. The J segment lost 2 bases and the V segment lost 9 bases, leaving 7 bases of the junction unmatched. Germline loops: CDR1 MNHNS, CDR2 SASEGT. CDR3 length: 15 amino acids. CDR3 in DNA: TGTGCCAGTGACTGGGACAGGGGTCGCAATCAGCCCCAGCATTTT. Translating it yields CASDWDRGRNQPQHF.

This chain connects TRBV9 to TRBJ1-1; 8 bases agree with TRBD1. The CDR3 loop spans 14 amino acids. Germline CDR1 SGDLS, CDR2 YYNGEE. After removal of 7 bases from V and 2 bases from J, the junction contained 7 bases not matched to a gene. For the CDR3, the DNA is TGTGCCAGCTCACCAGCAGGGGGCAACACTGAAGCTTTCTTT. Residues: CASSPAGGNTEAFF.

This clonotype was seen a single time. At one end the junction does not follow the germline gene, possibly because of a read error. The gene calls are TRBV24-1 and TRBJ1-1; D is unclear. Germline loops: CDR1 KGHDR, CDR2 SFDVKD. The CDR3 consists of 13 residues. CDR3 in amino acids: CASSDMMNTEAFF. As DNA, the CDR3 is TGTGCCAGCAGTGATATGATGAACACTGAAGCTTTCTTT.

The chain joins TRBV10-1 to TRBJ2-2; D not resolved. This CDR3 is 13 amino acids long. Germline values: CDR1 WNHNN, CDR2 SYGVQD (reference sequence). V gave up 2 bases and J gave up 7 bases, with 8 bases separating them. The CDR3 bases are TGCGCCAGCAGTGAGAACTACCACGGGGAGCTGTTTTTT. Translated: CASSENYHGELFF.

CDR3 coding DNA: TGCAGTGCTACCAAACAGGGGCGAGGGTACGAGCAGTACTTC. This codes for CSATKQGRGYEQYF. V gene TRBV20-1 combines with J gene TRBJ2-7; 7 bases align to TRBD1. Germline-derived CDR1 and CDR2 are DFQATT and SNEGSKA (reference sequence). V lost 4 bases and J lost 4; bases outside the gene matches: 10. CDR3 size: 14 residues.

V and J are TRBV9 and TRBJ1-6, with D perhaps TRBD1 (5 bases). Germline lookup yields CDR1 SGDLS and CDR2 YYNGEE. The CDR3 runs to 15 residues. V lost 0 bases and J 5 bases, leaving 9 bases between the germline ends. CDR3: CASSVGGADNSPLHF. CDR3 sequence (DNA): TGTGCCAGCAGCGTAGGGGGCGCTGATAATTCACCCCTCCACTTT.

This clonotype has a count of ten or more. V is TRBV27 and J is TRBJ2-7; tentatively, D is TRBD1 (6 bases). The CDR3 loop spans 15 amino acids. The germline CDR1 and CDR2 sequences are MNHEY and SMNVEV (reference sequence). V was clipped by 6 bases and J by 3 bases, with 18 bases between them. CDR3 loop: CASSPTGRTNYEQYF. CDR3 DNA: TGTGCCAGCAGCCCAACAGGGAGAACGAACTACGAGCAGTACTTC.

This chain joins TRBV19 and TRBJ1-1; unclear D gene. From germline, CDR1 is LNHDA and CDR2 SQIVND (reference sequence). The ends were cut back, 7 bases at V and 3 bases at J, with 9 bases in the middle. The CDR3 loop spans 12 amino acids. As DNA, the CDR3 is TGTGCCAGTACCAGGAGGGACACTGAAGCTTTCTTT. This translates into CASTRRDTEAFF.

This clonotype was counted many times. The rearrangement uses TRBV7-2 and TRBJ2-7, with D maybe TRBD1 (5 bases). CDR3 size: 15 residues. Trimming stripped 5 bases from V and 3 bases from J, with 17 bases between. Germline CDR1 and CDR2: SGHTA and FQGNSA. CDR3 nucleotide sequence: TGTGCCAGCAGCCCCGCTGTAAGGGGAAACTACGAGCAGTACTTC. This encodes CASSPAVRGNYEQYF.

The table lists this clonotype with a few counts. This chain links TRBV9 with TRBJ2-7; a weak D match, TRBD2 (5 bases). The CDR3 length is 14 residues. Trimming took 2 bases from V and 2 from J, leaving 11 bases between them. The germline gives CDR1 SGDLS, CDR2 YYNGEE. Here the CDR3 reads CASSVTSEAYEQYF. CDR3 DNA: TGTGCCAGCAGCGTCACTAGTGAAGCCTACGAGCAGTACTTC.

This clonotype was found many times. The junction differs from germline at one of its ends, possibly a read error. CDR3 region: CSVEDPFTGSF. CDR3 coding DNA: TGCAGCGTTGAAGATCCATTCACAGGGTCTTTT. The chain links TRBV29-1 to TRBJ2-3; D perhaps matches TRBD1 (6 bases). This CDR3 has 11 residues. Germline V gives CDR1 SQVTM, CDR2 ANQGSEA.

The rearrangement uses TRBV5-1 and TRBJ2-5; 12 bases map to TRBD1. Per the germline V gene, CDR1 is SGHRS and CDR2 is YFSETQ. This CDR3 contains 16 residues. Trimming at V came to 8 bases and at J to 2 bases, leaving 10 bases not matched to a gene. The CDR3 reads CASRTGTGGVQETQYF. The CDR3 bases are TGCGCCAGTCGGACCGGGACAGGGGGCGTTCAAGAGACCCAGTACTTC. Variable domain in full (rest from reference TRBV5-1 and TRBJ2-5): KAGVTQTPRYLIKTRGQQVTLSCSPISGHRSVSWYQQTPGQGLQFLFEYFSETQRNKGNFPGRFSGRQFSNSRSEMNVSTLELGDSALYLCASRTGTGGVQETQYFGPGTRLLVL.

To note about this clonotype: A much larger clone differs by one base, so this may be a read error. The V and J genes are TRBV6-1 and TRBJ1-2; D is ambiguous. CDR1 and CDR2 from the germline V gene are MNHNS and SASEGT. This CDR3 contains 15 residues. The CDR3, as DNA: TGTACCAGCAGTGAAATTCCAGAACCTAACTATGGCTACACCTTC. Translating gives CTSSEIPEPNYGYTF.

Remarks on this clonotype: A junction boundary mismatches the germline segment, possibly from a read error. The chain is built from TRBV5-8 and TRBJ2-7; D remains ambiguous. This CDR3 has 15 residues. Looked up from germline, CDR1 is SGHTS and CDR2 is YDEGEE. The CDR3 nucleotides are TGTGCCAGCAGCCGATTGGCCGAACCCACCTACGAGGAGTACTTC. Its translation: CASSRLAEPTYEEYF.

In DNA, the CDR3 is TGTGCCTTTCGGACTAGCGGGAGTTCAGAGACCCAGTACTTC. This gives the protein CAFRTSGSSETQYF. V usage is TRBV30 and J usage is TRBJ2-5; 13 bases fit TRBD2. The CDR3 extends over 14 amino acids. The V gene end was trimmed by 7 bases and the J gene end by 4 bases; junction bases not matched to a gene: 6. Germline lookup yields CDR1 GTSNPN and CDR2 SVGIG (reference sequence).

In this sample, this clonotype turned up once. The rearrangement links TRBV15 to TRBJ2-3; 8 nucleotides align to TRBD1. The length of the CDR3 is 16 residues. V lost 1 base to trimming and J lost 1 base; unmatched junction nucleotides: 4. From germline, CDR1 is LNHNV and CDR2 YYDKDF (reference sequence). The CDR3 region has the DNA TGTGCCACCAGCAGAGGTTCGGACAGGGGCACAGATACGCAGTATTTT. Translating it yields CATSRGSDRGTDTQYF.

This clonotype has ten or more counts. The chain combines TRBV7-2 with TRBJ2-5, with D uncertain. Trimming took off 5 bases at V and 2 bases at J, with 9 bases between the two ends. The V gene's germline CDR1 is SGHTA and CDR2 FQGNSA. CDR3 length: 13 residues. CDR3 sequence: CASSGAPQETQYF. In nucleotides, the CDR3 is TGTGCCAGCAGCGGAGCTCCTCAAGAGACCCAGTACTTC. Full variable domain (outside the CDR3, taken from reference TRBV7-2 and TRBJ2-5): GAGVSQSPSNKVTEKGKDVELRCDPISGHTALYWYRQSLGQGLEFLIYFQGNSAPDKSGLPSDRFSAERTGGSVSTLTIQRTQQEDSAVYLCASSGAPQETQYFGPGTRLLVL.